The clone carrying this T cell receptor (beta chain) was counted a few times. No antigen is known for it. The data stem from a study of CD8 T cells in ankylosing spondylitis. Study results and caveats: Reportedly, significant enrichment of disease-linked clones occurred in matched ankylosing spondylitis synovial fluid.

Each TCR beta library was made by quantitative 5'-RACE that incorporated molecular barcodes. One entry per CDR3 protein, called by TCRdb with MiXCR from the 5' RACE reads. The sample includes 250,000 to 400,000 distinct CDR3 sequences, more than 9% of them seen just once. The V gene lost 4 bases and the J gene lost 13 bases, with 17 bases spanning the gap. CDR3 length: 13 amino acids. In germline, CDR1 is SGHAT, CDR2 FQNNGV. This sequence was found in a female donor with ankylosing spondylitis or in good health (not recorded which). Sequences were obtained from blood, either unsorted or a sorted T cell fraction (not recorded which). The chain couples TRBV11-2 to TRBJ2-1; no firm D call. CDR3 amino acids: CASSSIKGFRQFF. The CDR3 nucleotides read TGTGCCAGCAGCTCGATTAAGGGCTTTCGCCAGTTCTTC.